Included here is one T cell receptor beta chain sequence, with context. Profiled with immunoSEQ multiplex PCR; TCRdb holds only in-frame clones, not every one. The table includes 100,000 to 130,000 clones, 85% to 95% detected once. The data were obtained in a study of T cell changes during pregnancy in multiple sclerosis. This CDR3 has 13 amino acids. Germline CDR1 is LGHNA and CDR2 is YNFKEQ. The V segment lost 5 bases and the J segment 5 bases; nucleotides outside the gene matches: 5. This sample comprised peripheral blood, obtained in the third trimester of pregnancy. This TCR was sampled from a female donor in good health, enrolled as a control in a pregnancy study. This chain joins TRBV4-2 and TRBJ2-7, with 8 bases lining up with TRBD1. CDR3 nucleotide sequence: TGTGCCAGCAGCTGGACAGGGATCGACGAGCAGTACTTC. Translating it yields CASSWTGIDEQYF.